These 11 T cell receptor beta chains share one sample of origin, sequenced in a study of human T cells and chemical hapten exposure. Described time point: patch test 1, 2 weeks after DPC sensitization. Described treatment: therapeutic diphenylcyclopropenone sensitization with weekly scalp DPC. TCRdb reprocessed the RACE reads with MiXCR, giving one entry per CDR3 protein. The sample contains fewer than 400,000 distinct CDR3 sequences, approximately 6.9% of which appear only once. The input for sequencing was whole blood, taken in connection with sensitization to the hapten diphenylcyclopropenone (DPC). The receptors were sampled from a woman aged 18 to 35 with alopecia areata. Some clones in this sample may be carry-over from other donors' samples.

The V and J genes are TRBV29-1 and TRBJ1-2; D is ambiguous. The V end lost 0 bases, the J end lost 4 bases, and 15 bases lay between the germline ends. This CDR3 comprises 15 residues. Germline lookup yields CDR1 SQVTM and CDR2 ANQGSEA. CDR3 region: CSVEDRSQPIYGYTF. The CDR3, as DNA: TGCAGCGTTGAAGATCGGAGTCAGCCTATCTATGGCTACACCTTC.

This clonotype was counted at least ten times. V gene TRBV7-2 combines with J gene TRBJ1-1; D unresolved. CDR1 is SGHTA, CDR2 FQGNSA, per germline. The CDR3 contains 17 residues. V was pared by 4 bases and J by 1 base, with 19 bases between. The CDR3 DNA follows: TGTGCCAGCAGCTCTCGCCCTAACACGAATGGGAACACTGAAGCTTTCTTT. Residues: CASSSRPNTNGNTEAFF.

The chain combines TRBV4-2 with TRBJ2-4; D might be TRBD1 (5 bases). Deletions cut 0 bases from V and 0 bases from J, with 15 bases between. Germline V gene data show CDR1 as LGHNA and CDR2 as YNFKEQ. This CDR3 spans 18 amino acids. CDR3 protein: CASSQEWGIRIAKNIQYF. The CDR3 DNA reads TGTGCCAGCAGCCAAGAATGGGGCATACGAATAGCCAAAAACATTCAGTACTTC.

This rearrangement joins TRBV20-1 to TRBJ1-1; TRBD1 aligns across 7 bases. This CDR3 spans 12 amino acids. Germline assignment: CDR1 DFQATT and CDR2 SNEGSKA (reference sequence). With V trimmed by 2 bases and J by 11 bases, 8 bases remained unmatched. For the CDR3, the DNA is TGCAGTGCTAGACGACAGGGAAGCGGGGCTTTCTTT. Residues: CSARRQGSGAFF.

At least ten counts were recorded for this clonotype. The rearrangement uses TRBV11-2 and TRBJ1-1; D uncertain. V was shortened by 0 bases and J by 6 bases, with 8 bases between the two germline ends. Germline CDR1 SGHAT, CDR2 FQNNGV. This CDR3 is built from 13 residues. The CDR3 coding sequence is TGTGCCAGCAGCTTAGACTTGGGGTCTGAAGCTTTCTTT. Its protein is CASSLDLGSEAFF. The full variable domain, its missing parts supplied by reference TRBV11-2 and TRBJ1-1, is EAGVAQSPRYKIIEKRQSVAFWCNPISGHATLYWYQQILGQGPKLLIQFQNNGVVDDSQLPKDRFSAERLKGVDSTLKIQPAKLEDSAVYLCASSLDLGSEAFFGQGTRLTVV.

This clonotype has just a few counts. The V call is TRBV6-5, the J call TRBJ1-5; 7 bases map to TRBD1. The germline V gene has CDR1 MNHEY and CDR2 SVGAGI. The junction had 7 bases not matched to a gene; V was cut back by 4 bases and J by 7 bases. The CDR3 spans 14 residues. CDR3 coding DNA: TGTGCCAGCAGTTCCACAGGGGTTGGGCAGCCCCAGCATTTT. Translated: CASSSTGVGQPQHF.

This clonotype was counted ten times or more. This sequence joins TRBV4-3 and TRBJ2-5; 8 positions agree with TRBD2. Germline CDR1 is LGHNA and CDR2 is YSLEER. CDR3 length equals 18 residues. With V trimmed by 4 bases and J by 0 bases, 13 bases remained unmatched. The CDR3 reads CASSLQPTLAGHQETQYF. The CDR3 nucleotides read TGCGCCAGCAGCCTCCAACCCACTTTAGCGGGGCACCAAGAGACCCAGTACTTC.

This clonotype occurred many times. In DNA form, the CDR3 reads TGTGCCAGCCCAAGCGGACAGGGTGCGGACGGCAATGAGCAGTTCTTC. Its translation is CASPSGQGADGNEQFF. This chain connects TRBV2 to TRBJ2-1; 8 bases align to TRBD1. This CDR3 region has 16 residues. Germline trimming cut 8 bases from V and 6 bases from J; bases unmatched to any gene: 15. Germline V gene lookup returns CDR1 SNHLY and CDR2 FYNNEI.

The chain carries TRBV6-1 and TRBJ2-3; 9 nucleotides align to TRBD2. The trim removed 2 bases at V and 3 bases at J, leaving 6 bases unmatched. Germline-derived CDR1 and CDR2 are MNHNS and SASEGT. CDR3 size: 16 residues. CDR3 DNA: TGTGCCAGCAGTGAAAGGGTGCGGGGGGGGACAGATACGCAGTATTTT. Protein product: CASSERVRGGTDTQYF.

This chain joins TRBV20-1 and TRBJ1-5; no clear D. The V gene lost 3 bases and the J gene lost 5 bases, with 11 bases spanning the gap. CDR3 size: 13 residues. Germline V CDR1 and CDR2: DFQATT, SNEGSKA (reference sequence). For the CDR3, the DNA is TGCAGTGCTAGTAGTTATTTTGATCAGCCCCAGCATTTT. Translated: CSASSYFDQPQHF.

This clonotype was picked up a small number of times. The chain employs TRBV7-8 and TRBJ2-3; no reliable D call. Germline V gives CDR1 SGHVS, CDR2 FQNEAQ. The germline V and J ends were trimmed by 6 bases and 2 bases, with 12 bases remaining between them. This CDR3 contains 14 residues. The CDR3 DNA reads as TGTGCCAGCAGTCCACAGCGCTTCACAGATACGCAGTATTTT. Encoded protein: CASSPQRFTDTQYF.